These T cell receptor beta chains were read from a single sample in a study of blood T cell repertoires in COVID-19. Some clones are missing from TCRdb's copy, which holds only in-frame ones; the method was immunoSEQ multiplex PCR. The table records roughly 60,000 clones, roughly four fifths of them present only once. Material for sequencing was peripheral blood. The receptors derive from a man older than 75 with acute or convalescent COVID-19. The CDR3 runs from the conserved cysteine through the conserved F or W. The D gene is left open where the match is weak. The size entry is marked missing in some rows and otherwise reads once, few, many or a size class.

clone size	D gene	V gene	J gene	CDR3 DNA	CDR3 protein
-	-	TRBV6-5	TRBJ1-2	TGTGCCAGCACCCGAGCTGGGCAGGCCATTGGCTACACCTTC	CASTRAGQAIGYTF
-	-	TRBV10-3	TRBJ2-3	TGTGCCATCAGTGAGTCGTCAGGCAATACGCAGTATTTT	CAISESSGNTQYF
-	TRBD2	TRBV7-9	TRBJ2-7	TGTGCCAGCAGTCGACCGGGACTAGCGAGGTCCTACGAGCAGTACTTC	CASSRPGLARSYEQYF
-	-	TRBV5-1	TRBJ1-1	TGCGCCAGCAGCTTTTCCCCACAAGCAGGCCTGAAAGCTTTCTTT	CASSFSPQAGLKAFF
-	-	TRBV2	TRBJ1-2	TGTGCCAGCAGTCGACCTGACAGGTACACTAACTATGGCTACACCTTC	CASSRPDRYTNYGYTF
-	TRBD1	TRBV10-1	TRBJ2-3	TGCGCCAGCAGTGACCGACAGGGACCGACAGATACGCAGTATTTT	CASSDRQGPTDTQYF
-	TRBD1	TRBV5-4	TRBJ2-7	TGTGCCAGCAGCCCTAGGACAGGCCCCTACGAGCAGTACTTC	CASSPRTGPYEQYF
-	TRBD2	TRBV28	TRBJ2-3	TGTGCCATTCAAAGCGGGGGGGCCTTGCATACGCAGTATTTT	CAIQSGGALHTQYF
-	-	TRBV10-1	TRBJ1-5	TGCGCCAGCAGTTTCTACCCCGAATGGACAAGATATAGCAATCAGCCCCAGCATTTT	CASSFYPEWTRYSNQPQHF
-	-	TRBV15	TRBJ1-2	TGTGCCACCAGCAGAGTAGGACAGACTAAGGGTCGGGGCTACACCTTC	CATSRVGQTKGRGYTF
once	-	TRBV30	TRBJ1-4	TGTGCCTGGAGCAGGGGTATAACTAATGAAAAACTGTTTTTT	CAWSRGITNEKLFF
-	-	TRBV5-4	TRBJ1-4	TGTGCCAGCAGCCCGACGGGGGGGATTGAAAAACTGTTTTTT	CASSPTGGIEKLFF
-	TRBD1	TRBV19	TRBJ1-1	TGTGCCAGTAGCGCGACAGGGGGCTCGAACACTGAAGCTTTCTTT	CASSATGGSNTEAFF
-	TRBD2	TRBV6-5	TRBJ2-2	TGTGCCAGCAGTTACCCCGGGACTACGAACACCGGGGAGCTGTTTTTT	CASSYPGTTNTGELFF
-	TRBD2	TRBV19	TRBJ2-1	TGTGCCAGTAGTATGGGGATTAGCGGGGCCTCCTACAATGAGCAGTTCTTC	CASSMGISGASYNEQFF
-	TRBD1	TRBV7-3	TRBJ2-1	TGTGCCAGCAGCCCTGGGACAGCTCCAGAATACAATGAGCAGTTCTTC	CASSPGTAPEYNEQFF
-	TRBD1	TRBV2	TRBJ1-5	TGTGCCAGCAGGAGGACAGGGCGGAATCAGCCCCAGCATTTT	CASRRTGRNQPQHF
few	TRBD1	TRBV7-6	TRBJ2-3	TGTGCCAGCAGCTCCACAGGGGGCCAAGATACGCAGTATTTT	CASSSTGGQDTQYF
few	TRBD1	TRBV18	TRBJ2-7	TGTGCCAGCTCCTCGACAGGGATGGCCATCTACGAGCAGTACTTC	CASSSTGMAIYEQYF
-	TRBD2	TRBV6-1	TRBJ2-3	TGTGCCAGCAGTGAAGGGGACTACAGGGATACGCAGTATTTT	CASSEGDYRDTQYF
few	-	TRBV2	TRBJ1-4	TGTGCCAGCAGTGAAGCCCCGGCAGGCCGACGTGAAAAACTGTTTTTT	CASSEAPAGRREKLFF
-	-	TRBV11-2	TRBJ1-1	TGTGCCAGCAGCCGTACATCTAACACTGAAGCTTTCTTT	CASSRTSNTEAFF
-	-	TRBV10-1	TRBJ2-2	TGCGCCAGCAGTGAGTCCCTTGGAAGGATGAGCGGATCCGGAACCGGGGAGCTGTTTTTT	CASSESLGRMSGSGTGELFF
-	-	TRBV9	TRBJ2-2	TGTGCCAGCAGCGTAGTTCCCGCGCGGGCCGGGGAGCTGTTTTTT	CASSVVPARAGELFF
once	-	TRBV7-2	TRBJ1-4	TGTGCCAGCAGCTACGACAGTGGAGAAAAACTGTTTTTT	CASSYDSGEKLFF